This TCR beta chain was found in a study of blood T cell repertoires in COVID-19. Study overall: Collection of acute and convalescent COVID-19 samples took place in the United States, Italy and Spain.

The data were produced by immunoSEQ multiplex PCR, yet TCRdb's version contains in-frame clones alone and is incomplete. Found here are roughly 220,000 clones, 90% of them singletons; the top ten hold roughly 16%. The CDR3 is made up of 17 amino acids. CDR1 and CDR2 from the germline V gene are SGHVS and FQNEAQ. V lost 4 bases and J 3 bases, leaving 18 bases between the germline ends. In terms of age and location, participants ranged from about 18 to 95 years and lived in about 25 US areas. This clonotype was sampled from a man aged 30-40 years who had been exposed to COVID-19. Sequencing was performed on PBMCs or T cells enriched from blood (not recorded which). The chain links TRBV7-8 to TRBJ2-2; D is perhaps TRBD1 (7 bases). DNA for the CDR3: TGTGCCAGCAGCTCACTAGCCCGACAGGGCGACACCGGGGAGCTGTTTTTT. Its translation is CASSSLARQGDTGELFF.